Presented here are 5 T cell receptor beta chains from one specimen sequenced in a study of shared clonotypes between healthy human individuals. Using immunoSEQ multiplex PCR, the repertoire was profiled, and TCRdb retains in-frame clones only, with some absent. The sample lists about 670,000 clones; roughly 78% were seen once. Sequencing was performed on memory CD4+ T cells sorted from blood. Documented subset: CD45RA-negative fraction. These TCRs come from a woman in her twenties or thirties in good health.

The V and J genes are TRBV18 and TRBJ1-2; 7 bases map to TRBD1. CDR3 length: 16 residues. CDR1 and CDR2 (germline): KGHSH, LQKENI. V shed 6 bases and J 4 bases; nucleotides not matched to a gene: 14. CDR3 sequence: CASSTNAPGQTYGYTF. The CDR3 nucleotides read TGTGCCAGCTCTACGAACGCGCCGGGACAGACCTATGGCTACACCTTC.

This clone was picked up a small number of times. The V and J genes are TRBV5-1 and TRBJ2-3; 8 nucleotides match TRBD2. This CDR3 comprises 14 residues. The trim removed 0 bases at V and 4 bases at J, leaving 1 base unmatched. CDR1 is SGHRS and CDR2 is YFSETQ in the germline V gene. CDR3: CASSLGREADTQYF. Written as DNA, the CDR3 is TGCGCCAGCAGCTTGGGGCGGGAGGCAGATACGCAGTATTTT. Looking up the rest from reference TRBV5-1 and TRBJ2-3 gives the full variable domain: KAGVTQTPRYLIKTRGQQVTLSCSPISGHRSVSWYQQTPGQGLQFLFEYFSETQRNKGNFPGRFSGRQFSNSRSEMNVSTLELGDSALYLCASSLGREADTQYFGPGTRLTVL.

This chain joins TRBV5-1 and TRBJ2-6; D is unclear. The CDR3 runs 16 residues. V shed 4 bases and J shed 0 bases, with 11 bases lying between them. Germline loops: CDR1 SGHRS, CDR2 YFSETQ. CDR3 residues: CASSRQASSGANVLTF. For the CDR3, the DNA is TGCGCCAGCAGCAGGCAGGCTAGCTCTGGGGCCAACGTCCTGACTTTC.

As to this clone: One end of the junction is discordant with germline, which a read error may explain. The J gene is TRBJ2-4, the V gene TRBV6-6; D possibly corresponds to TRBD1 (6 bases). Germline V gene lookup returns CDR1 MNHNY and CDR2 SVGAGI (reference sequence). This CDR3 spans 14 amino acids. CDR3: CASSYSSGEKIQYF. The CDR3 nucleotides are TGTGCCAGCAGTTACAGTTCAGGGGAAAAGATTCAGTACTTC.

The rearrangement uses TRBV11-2 and TRBJ2-7; perhaps D is TRBD1 or TRBD2 (6 bases each). The CDR3 covers 14 residues. CDR1 is SGHAT, CDR2 FQNNGV, per germline. Trimming removed 5 bases from V and 8 bases from J, with 19 bases in between. CDR3 nucleotide sequence: TGTGCCAGCAGCCAAGATACAGGGACTCTCAAGCAGTACTTC. It codes for CASSQDTGTLKQYF.